This T cell receptor beta chain was sequenced in a study of T cells in Graves' hyperthyroidism and ophthalmopathy. TCR beta CDR3 sequences were amplified from RNA transcripts. TCR CDR3 underwent first-round RT-PCR with the HTBI primer set. TCRdb re-called the multiplex PCR reads through MiXCR, storing one row per CDR3 protein. The sample carries approximately 620,000 distinct CDR3 sequences, approximately 14% recorded once. There are 11 residues in the CDR3. Germline CDR1 is SNHLY and CDR2 is FYNNEI. This clonotype appeared a few times. Relative to the germline gene, one junction end is altered; a read error may explain this.

The V and J genes are TRBV2 and TRBJ1-1; D is uncertain. This clonotype was sampled from a woman in her thirties with Graves' hyperthyroidism that later progressed to Graves' ophthalmopathy. The specimen sequenced was blood. The DNA of the CDR3 is TGTGTCAGCAGTGGAGGCACTGAAGCTTTCTTT. Protein sequence: CVSSGGTEAFF.